A single sample is the source of the 21 T cell receptor beta chains below, sequenced in a study of neurological immune-mediated disorders. TCRdb called the 5' RACE reads again in MiXCR, with one record for every CDR3 protein. The table has fewer than 80,000 distinct CDR3 sequences, 4% to 6% seen once. The material sequenced was PBMCs. These TCRs come from a young woman with multiple sclerosis.

This clonotype was seen a few times. The chain links TRBV27 to TRBJ1-2; 7 bases match TRBD1. CDR1 and CDR2 (germline): MNHEY, SMNVEV (reference sequence). V shed 5 bases and J 0 bases; nucleotides not matched to a gene: 15. There are 18 residues in the CDR3. CDR3 sequence: CASSPRAQGVVANYGYTF. CDR3 sequence (DNA): TGTGCCAGCAGTCCGAGGGCTCAGGGGGTCGTGGCTAACTATGGCTACACCTTC.

This clonotype was seen at least ten times. The rearrangement joins TRBV24-1 to TRBJ2-1; 10 nucleotides agree with TRBD2. CDR3 size: 16 residues. Looked up from germline, CDR1 is KGHDR and CDR2 is SFDVKD. With V trimmed by 3 bases and J by 4 bases, 5 bases remained unmatched. The CDR3 region has the DNA TGTGCCACCAGTGATCATCTAGCGGGGGAATACAATGAGCAGTTCTTC. Protein sequence: CATSDHLAGEYNEQFF.

On this clonotype itself: A much larger clone lies one base from this, so it may be a read error. The rearrangement uses TRBV4-2 and TRBJ2-1, with a tentative D call TRBD2 (5 bases). CDR3 length equals 16 residues. Germline V gene lookup returns CDR1 LGHNA and CDR2 YNFKEQ. Trimming took off 0 bases at V and 1 base at J, with 10 bases between the two ends. CDR3 coding DNA: TGTGCCAGCAGCCAAGATTCGGGGAGATCCTACAATGAGCAGTTCTTC. Its translation: CASSQDSGRSYNEQFF.

This clonotype was observed many times. The chain couples TRBV29-1 to TRBJ1-1; D is unresolved. The CDR3 length is 13 residues. Germline CDR1 reads SQVTM; CDR2 reads ANQGSEA. Trimming cost V 4 bases and J 4 bases, with 13 bases left between them. The CDR3 DNA sequence: TGCAGCGTTGTTGGAAACGGGGTCACTGAAGCTTTCTTT. It yields the protein CSVVGNGVTEAFF.

The sample holds many counts of this clonotype. CDR3 amino acids: CASRVGTGADEQYF. The CDR3 DNA is TGTGCCAGCAGAGTTGGGACAGGGGCGGACGAGCAGTACTTC. This chain joins TRBV12-3 or TRBV12-4 and TRBJ2-7, with 10 positions matching TRBD1. The junction had 7 bases not matched to a gene; V was cut back by 6 bases and J by 5 bases. The CDR3 is 14 amino acids.

This clonotype was found a few times. This sequence joins TRBV29-1 and TRBJ1-1; TRBD1 might be the D (5 bases). Deletions cut 4 bases from V and 0 bases from J, with 9 bases between. The V gene's germline CDR1 is SQVTM and CDR2 ANQGSEA. CDR3 length equals 13 residues. Here the CDR3 reads CSVGQGLNTEAFF. The CDR3 DNA reads as TGCAGCGTTGGTCAGGGATTGAACACTGAAGCTTTCTTT.

This clonotype was counted many times. This chain's CDR3 is CASSQDGRGPTDTQYF. CDR3 nucleotides: TGCGCCAGCAGCCAAGATGGGCGGGGGCCCACAGATACGCAGTATTTT. The J gene is TRBJ2-3, the V gene TRBV4-1; possible D gene TRBD2, 7 bases. The germline V gene has CDR1 MGHRA and CDR2 YSYEKL. The V end was cut by 0 bases, the J end by 2 bases, with 12 bases between. There are 16 residues in the CDR3.

The table lists this clonotype with many counts. CDR3 protein: CSASRGDRGGWRNNQPQHF. For the CDR3, the DNA is TGCAGTGCTAGTCGCGGGGACAGGGGAGGATGGAGAAACAATCAGCCCCAGCATTTT. V usage is TRBV20-1 and J usage is TRBJ1-5; 10 bases line up with TRBD1. This CDR3 spans 19 amino acids. CDR1 is DFQATT, CDR2 SNEGSKA, per germline (reference sequence). J gave up 3 bases and V 3 bases, and 17 bases lay outside the gene matches.

This clonotype was recorded at least ten times. The V call is TRBV5-1, the J call TRBJ1-4; D not resolved. There are 14 residues in the CDR3. The V and J ends lost 4 bases and 5 bases respectively, with 12 bases between them. From germline, CDR1 is SGHRS and CDR2 YFSETQ. The CDR3 here is CASSLGPGNEKLFF. In DNA, the CDR3 is TGCGCCAGCAGCCTCGGGCCTGGGAATGAAAAACTGTTTTTT.

This clonotype was detected ten times or more. V and J are TRBV28 and TRBJ2-3; 10 nucleotides line up with TRBD2. The CDR3 totals 14 residues. The V gene end was trimmed by 8 bases and the J gene end by 0 bases; junction bases not matched to a gene: 2. Germline CDR1 and CDR2: MDHEN and SYDVKM. CDR3 sequence reads: CASLAGVSTDTQYF. For the CDR3, the DNA is TGTGCCAGCCTAGCGGGGGTGAGCACAGATACGCAGTATTTT.

This clonotype appeared many times. The chain is built from TRBV5-1 and TRBJ2-7; 10 bases match TRBD1. Germline lookup yields CDR1 SGHRS and CDR2 YFSETQ. This CDR3 comprises 14 residues. Trimming at V came to 7 bases and at J to 6 bases, leaving 10 bases not matched to a gene. CDR3 sequence (DNA): TGCGCCAGCTCACCGGACAGGGGGACTCTCGAGCAGTACTTC. This sequence encodes CASSPDRGTLEQYF. The variable domain in full, with the rest retrieved from reference TRBV5-1 and TRBJ2-7, is KAGVTQTPRYLIKTRGQQVTLSCSPISGHRSVSWYQQTPGQGLQFLFEYFSETQRNKGNFPGRFSGRQFSNSRSEMNVSTLELGDSALYLCASSPDRGTLEQYFGPGTRLTVT.

This chain joins TRBV5-1 and TRBJ1-1; D is uncertain. The length of the CDR3 is 15 residues. CDR1 and CDR2 (germline): SGHRS, YFSETQ. With 2 bases removed from V and 0 bases from J, the gap between germline ends came to 11 bases. The CDR3 coding sequence is TGCGCCAGCAGCTTAGGCACGTCCATGAACACTGAAGCTTTCTTT. It is translated as CASSLGTSMNTEAFF. Using reference TRBV5-1 and TRBJ1-1 for the parts outside the CDR3, the full variable domain is KAGVTQTPRYLIKTRGQQVTLSCSPISGHRSVSWYQQTPGQGLQFLFEYFSETQRNKGNFPGRFSGRQFSNSRSEMNVSTLELGDSALYLCASSLGTSMNTEAFFGQGTRLTVV.

This clonotype was seen at least ten times. V and J are TRBV10-3 and TRBJ1-2; 7 bases are a match to TRBD1. The CDR3 runs to 13 residues. The junction had 8 bases not matched to a gene; V was cut back by 6 bases and J by 7 bases. CDR1 is ENHRY and CDR2 is SYGVKD in the germline V gene. The CDR3: CAISGDSGGGYTF. CDR3 in DNA: TGTGCCATCAGCGGGGACAGCGGGGGTGGCTACACCTTC.

This clonotype was picked up many times. This chain links TRBV12-3 or TRBV12-4 with TRBJ2-1, with D uncertain. The ends were cut back, 6 bases at V and 4 bases at J, with 4 bases in the middle. The CDR3 is 11 residues long. The CDR3 reads CASRGYNEQFF. In DNA form, the CDR3 reads TGTGCCAGCAGGGGTTACAATGAGCAGTTCTTC.

The V and J genes are TRBV6-5 and TRBJ1-1; D unclear. This CDR3 is 11 amino acids long. From germline, CDR1 is MNHEY and CDR2 SVGAGI. V was cut by 6 bases and J by 4 bases, with 6 bases left in between. This chain's CDR3 is CASSPGTEAFF. DNA of the CDR3: TGTGCCAGCAGCCCCGGCACTGAAGCTTTCTTT.

The chain carries TRBV12-3 or TRBV12-4 and TRBJ2-5; TRBD2 is a possible D gene (7 bases). Between the trimmed V and J ends, which lost 6 bases and 4 bases, there was a span of 12 bases. This CDR3 region has 13 residues. As DNA, the CDR3 is TGTGCCAGCAGAAGGGGGGGCTCAGAGACCCAGTACTTC. This codes for CASRRGGSETQYF.

This clonotype was counted ten times or more. As DNA, the CDR3 is TGCGCCAGCAGCCCCCACTTTCCAGCAGAGGACTGGAAAGGCTACACCTTC. Protein sequence: CASSPHFPAEDWKGYTF. This sequence joins TRBV4-1 and TRBJ1-2; the D is unclear. The CDR3 has 17 amino acids. CDR1 MGHRA and CDR2 YSYEKL come from the germline V gene. The V end was cut by 4 bases, the J end by 8 bases, with 26 bases between.

J is TRBJ2-5 and V is TRBV5-1; D remains unclear. Germline V gene data show CDR1 as SGHRS and CDR2 as YFSETQ. With 4 bases removed from V and 4 bases from J, the gap between germline ends came to 11 bases. This CDR3 has 13 amino acids. CDR3 residues: CASSPQGIETQYF. Here the CDR3 DNA reads TGCGCCAGCAGCCCACAAGGGATAGAGACCCAGTACTTC.

Note on this clonotype: A read error is likely, as this CDR3 ends without the conserved phenylalanine or tryptophan. The gene calls are TRBV6-5 and TRBJ2-7, with D perhaps assigned TRBD1 or TRBD2 (5 bases each). CDR1 is MNHEY, CDR2 SVGAGI, per germline. Trimming pared 6 bases from V and 7 bases from J, leaving 22 bases between. This CDR3 has 15 residues. The CDR3 coding sequence is TGTGCCAGCAGAACCTTGGGGCAGGGAGTAAAAGAGCAGTACAAC. This translates into CASRTLGQGVKEQYN.

This clonotype was detected many times. V gene TRBV7-9 combines with J gene TRBJ2-7, with D unresolved. The CDR3 runs to 12 residues. V was shortened by 5 bases and J by 6 bases, with 11 bases between the two germline ends. Germline loops: CDR1 SEHNR, CDR2 FQNEAQ (reference sequence). As DNA, the CDR3 is TGTGCCAGCAGCCCCCCGACCGGCGAGCAGTACTTC. It is translated as CASSPPTGEQYF.

This clonotype was seen at least ten times. The rearrangement uses TRBV20-1 and TRBJ2-1, with D possibly being TRBD1 (6 bases). Looked up from germline, CDR1 is DFQATT and CDR2 is SNEGSKA (reference sequence). The CDR3 contains 15 residues. Trimming cost V 5 bases and J 7 bases, with 21 bases left between them. CDR3 DNA: TGCAGTGCTTATGGATTCCTGGACAGATTGAATGAGCAGTTCTTC. As protein: CSAYGFLDRLNEQFF.